This entry features one TCR beta chain sequence. Antigen unknown. The data are from a study of CD8+CD57+ T cells in acquired aplastic anemia. Whole-study context: DNA per sorted CD4+ or CD8+ sample ranged roughly 0.19 to 27.4 ug, averaging 3.2 ug. Among healthy donors, CD4+ cells averaged around 11 million reads.

General study results and limits: Patients and controls shared 25 to 35 CD8+ CDR3 sequences, highly expressed in patients. Any difference that existed in CD8+ Simpson's diversity between patients and controls was not significant.

CDR1 is MDHEN and CDR2 is SYDVKM in the germline V gene. Trimming took off 4 bases at V and 7 bases at J, with 19 bases between the two ends. The length of the CDR3 is 15 residues. Both TCR beta VDJ combination and CDR3 sequence profiling were carried out. Genomic DNA was the template for this profiling. From the reads, TCRdb called clonotypes with MiXCR, one entry per CDR3 protein. The table includes about 40,000 distinct CDR3 sequences, 65% to 70% detected once. Sample: sorted CD4+, CD8+, or CD8+CD57+ T cells (not recorded which) from PBMCs. The receptor was derived from a human donor in good health, serving as a control. The chain couples TRBV28 to TRBJ1-2; D possibly corresponds to TRBD1 (5 bases). The CDR3 nucleotides read TGTGCCAGCAGTTCCGATCCGGGGGGGAAGGGTGGCTACACCTTC. It codes for CASSSDPGGKGGYTF.